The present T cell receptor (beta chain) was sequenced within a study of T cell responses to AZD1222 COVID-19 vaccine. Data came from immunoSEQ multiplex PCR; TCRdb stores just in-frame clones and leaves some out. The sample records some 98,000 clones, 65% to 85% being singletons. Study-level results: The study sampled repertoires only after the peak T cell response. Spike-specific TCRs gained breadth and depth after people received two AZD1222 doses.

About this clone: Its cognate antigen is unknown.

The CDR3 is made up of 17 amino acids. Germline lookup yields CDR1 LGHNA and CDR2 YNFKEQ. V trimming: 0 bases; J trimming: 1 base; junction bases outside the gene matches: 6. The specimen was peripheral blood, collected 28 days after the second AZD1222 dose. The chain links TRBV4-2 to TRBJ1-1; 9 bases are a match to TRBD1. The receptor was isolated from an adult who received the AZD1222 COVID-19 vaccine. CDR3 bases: TGTGCCAGCAGCCAAGAGTGGGACAGGGCCAGGAACACTGAAGCTTTCTTT. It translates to CASSQEWDRARNTEAFF.